This T cell receptor beta chain was sequenced in a study of shared clonotypes between healthy human individuals. Study-wide points: The authors sampled blood alone, and tissue repertoires likely differ. Lower generation probabilities were found for non-shared clonotypes than for those shared by all four donors.

The genomic DNA of each subset was split evenly across several immunoSEQ plates. The authors' processing: Quality scores were absent from the junction-only immunoSEQ sequences, so filtering differed. Some clones are missing from TCRdb's copy, which holds only in-frame ones; the method was immunoSEQ multiplex PCR. That table supplies the V and J calls and clone size; D and trimming were determined from the DNA. The sample has roughly 2.2 million clones, more than 80% seen once. On this clone itself: Its target is unknown.

Germline CDR1 and CDR2: MNHEY and SVGAGI. CDR3 length: 14 amino acids. V was shortened by 2 bases and J by 1 base, with 7 bases between the two germline ends. The sequence was obtained from a man in his late teens or twenties in good health. Some clones in this sample may be carry-over from other donors' samples. The sample comprised naive CD4+ T cells from PBMCs. Noted subset: CD45RA+ positively selected. The genes are TRBV6-5 and TRBJ2-3; D gene uncertain. The CDR3 bases are TGTGCCAGCAGTTACGCCATTGGCACAGATACGCAGTATTTT. Amino acids: CASSYAIGTDTQYF.